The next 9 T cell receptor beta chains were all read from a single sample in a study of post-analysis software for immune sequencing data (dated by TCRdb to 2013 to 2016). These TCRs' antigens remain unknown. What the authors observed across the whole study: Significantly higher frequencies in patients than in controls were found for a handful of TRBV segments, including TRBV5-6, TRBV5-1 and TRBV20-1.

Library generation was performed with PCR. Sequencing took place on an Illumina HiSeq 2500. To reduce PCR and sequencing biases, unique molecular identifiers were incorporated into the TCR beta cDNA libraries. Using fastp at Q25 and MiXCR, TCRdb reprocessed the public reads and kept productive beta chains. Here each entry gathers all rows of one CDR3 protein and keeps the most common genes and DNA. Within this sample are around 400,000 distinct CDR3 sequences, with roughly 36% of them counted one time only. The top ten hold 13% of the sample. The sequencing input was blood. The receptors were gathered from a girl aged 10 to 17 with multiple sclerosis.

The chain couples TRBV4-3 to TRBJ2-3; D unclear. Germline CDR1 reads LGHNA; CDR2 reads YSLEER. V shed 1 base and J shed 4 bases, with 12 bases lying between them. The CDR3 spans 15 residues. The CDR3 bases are TGCGCCAGCAGCCAAGTGGCCCAATTGGCAGATACGCAGTATTTT. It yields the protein CASSQVAQLADTQYF.

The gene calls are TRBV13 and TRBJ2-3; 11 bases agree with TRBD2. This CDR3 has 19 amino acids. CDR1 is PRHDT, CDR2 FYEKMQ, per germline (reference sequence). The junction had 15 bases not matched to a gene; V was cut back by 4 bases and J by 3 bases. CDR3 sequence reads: CASSSGAVGTSGSTDTQYF. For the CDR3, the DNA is TGTGCCAGCAGCTCAGGAGCGGTTGGGACTAGCGGAAGTACAGATACGCAGTATTTT.

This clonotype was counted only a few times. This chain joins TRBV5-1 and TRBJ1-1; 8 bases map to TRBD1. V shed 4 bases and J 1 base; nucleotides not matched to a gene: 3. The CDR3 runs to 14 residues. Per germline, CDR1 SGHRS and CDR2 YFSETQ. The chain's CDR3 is CASSHRGGNTEAFF. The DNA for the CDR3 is TGCGCCAGCAGCCACAGGGGGGGGAACACTGAAGCTTTCTTT.

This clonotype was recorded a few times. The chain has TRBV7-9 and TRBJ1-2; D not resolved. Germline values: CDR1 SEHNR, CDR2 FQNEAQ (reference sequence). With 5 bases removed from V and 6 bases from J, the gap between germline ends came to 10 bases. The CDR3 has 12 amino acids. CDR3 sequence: CASSPHGNGYTF. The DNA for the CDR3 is TGTGCCAGCAGCCCCCATGGGAATGGCTACACCTTC.

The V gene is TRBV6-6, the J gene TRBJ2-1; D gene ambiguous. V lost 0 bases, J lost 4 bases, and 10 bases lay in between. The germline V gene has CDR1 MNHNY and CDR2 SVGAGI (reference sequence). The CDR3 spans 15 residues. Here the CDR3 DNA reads TGTGCCAGCAGTTACTCGAAGATTGCATACAATGAGCAGTTCTTC. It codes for CASSYSKIAYNEQFF.

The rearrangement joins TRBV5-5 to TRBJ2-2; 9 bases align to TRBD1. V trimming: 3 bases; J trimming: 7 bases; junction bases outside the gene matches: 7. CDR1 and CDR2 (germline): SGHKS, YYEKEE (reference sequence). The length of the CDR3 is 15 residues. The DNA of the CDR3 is TGTGCCAGCAGCTGGGACAGGGAAAAAGGCGGGGAGCTGTTTTTT. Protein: CASSWDREKGGELFF.

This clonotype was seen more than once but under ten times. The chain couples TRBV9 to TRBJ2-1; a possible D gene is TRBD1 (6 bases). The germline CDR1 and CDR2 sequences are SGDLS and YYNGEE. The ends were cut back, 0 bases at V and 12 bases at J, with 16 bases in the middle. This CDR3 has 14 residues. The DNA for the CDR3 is TGTGCCAGCAGCGTAGAGGGGGAGTGGGCGTCGCAGTTCTTC. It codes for CASSVEGEWASQFF.

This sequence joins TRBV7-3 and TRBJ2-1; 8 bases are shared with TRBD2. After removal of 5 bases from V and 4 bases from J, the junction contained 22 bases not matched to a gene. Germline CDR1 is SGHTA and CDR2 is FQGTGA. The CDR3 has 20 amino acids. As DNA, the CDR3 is TGTGCCAGCAGCCTACGTCCGGGACGTGGACCGGGGACTAGTTACAATGAGCAGTTCTTC. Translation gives CASSLRPGRGPGTSYNEQFF. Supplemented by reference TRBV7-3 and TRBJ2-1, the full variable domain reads GAGVSQTPSNKVTEKGKYVELRCDPISGHTALYWYRQSLGQGPEFLIYFQGTGAADDSGLPNDRFFAVRPEGSVSTLKIQRTERGDSAVYLCASSLRPGRGPGTSYNEQFFGPGTRLTVL.

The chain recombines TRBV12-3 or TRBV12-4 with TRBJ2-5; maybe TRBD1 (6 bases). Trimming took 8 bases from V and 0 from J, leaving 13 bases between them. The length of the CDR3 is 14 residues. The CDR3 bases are TGTGCCAGCCAGGACAGCCTCTACCAAGAGACCCAGTACTTC. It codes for CASQDSLYQETQYF.